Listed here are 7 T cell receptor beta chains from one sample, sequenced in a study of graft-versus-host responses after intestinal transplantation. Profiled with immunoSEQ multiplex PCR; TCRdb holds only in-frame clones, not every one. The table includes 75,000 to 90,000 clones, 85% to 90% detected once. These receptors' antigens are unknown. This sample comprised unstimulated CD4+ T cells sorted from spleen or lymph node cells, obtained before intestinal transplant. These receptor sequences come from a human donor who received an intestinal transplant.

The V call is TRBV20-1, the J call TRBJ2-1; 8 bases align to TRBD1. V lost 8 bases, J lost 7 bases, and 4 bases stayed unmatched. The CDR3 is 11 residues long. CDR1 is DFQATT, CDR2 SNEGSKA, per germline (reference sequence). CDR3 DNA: TGCAGTCAGACAGGGGTGAATGAGCAGTTCTTC. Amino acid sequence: CSQTGVNEQFF.

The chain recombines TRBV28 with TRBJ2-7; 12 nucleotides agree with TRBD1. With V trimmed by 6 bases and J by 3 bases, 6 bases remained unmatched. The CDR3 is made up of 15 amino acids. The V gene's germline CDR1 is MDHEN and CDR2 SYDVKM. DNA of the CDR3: TGTGCCAGCAGGAAGGGACAGGGGGCAAGCTACGAGCAGTACTTC. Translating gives CASRKGQGASYEQYF.

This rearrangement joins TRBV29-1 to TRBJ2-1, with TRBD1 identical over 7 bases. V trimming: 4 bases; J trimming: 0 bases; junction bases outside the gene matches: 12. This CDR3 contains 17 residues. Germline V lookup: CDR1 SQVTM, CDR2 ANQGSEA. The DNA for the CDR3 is TGCAGCGTTGGAGTTTCGACAGGGCAGAGCTCCTACAATGAGCAGTTCTTC. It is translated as CSVGVSTGQSSYNEQFF.

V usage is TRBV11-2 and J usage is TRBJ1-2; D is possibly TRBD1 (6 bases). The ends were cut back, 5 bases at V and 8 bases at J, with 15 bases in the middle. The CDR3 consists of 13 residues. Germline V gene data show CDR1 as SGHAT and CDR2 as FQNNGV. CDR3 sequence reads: CASSLGGVEGYTF. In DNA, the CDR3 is TGTGCCAGCAGCCTAGGGGGAGTGGAGGGCTACACCTTC.

The CDR3 DNA follows: TGTGCCAGCAGCAAAGGAGGGGGCTACACCTTC. It is translated as CASSKGGGYTF. This chain connects TRBV21-1 to TRBJ1-2. TRBV21-1 is described as a pseudogene. There are 11 residues in the CDR3.

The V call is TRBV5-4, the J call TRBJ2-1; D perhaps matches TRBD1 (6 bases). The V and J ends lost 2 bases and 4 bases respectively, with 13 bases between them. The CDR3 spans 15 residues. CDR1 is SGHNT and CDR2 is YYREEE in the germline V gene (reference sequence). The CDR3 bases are TGTGCCAGCAGCTTCGGGACACATCTTTACAATGAGCAGTTCTTC. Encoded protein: CASSFGTHLYNEQFF.

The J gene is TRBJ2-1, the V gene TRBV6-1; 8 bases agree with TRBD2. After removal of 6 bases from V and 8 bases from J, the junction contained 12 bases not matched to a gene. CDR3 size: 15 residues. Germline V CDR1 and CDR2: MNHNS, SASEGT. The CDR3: CASSSGTSLGYEQFF. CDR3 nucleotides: TGTGCCAGCAGCTCCGGGACTAGTTTGGGCTATGAGCAGTTCTTC.